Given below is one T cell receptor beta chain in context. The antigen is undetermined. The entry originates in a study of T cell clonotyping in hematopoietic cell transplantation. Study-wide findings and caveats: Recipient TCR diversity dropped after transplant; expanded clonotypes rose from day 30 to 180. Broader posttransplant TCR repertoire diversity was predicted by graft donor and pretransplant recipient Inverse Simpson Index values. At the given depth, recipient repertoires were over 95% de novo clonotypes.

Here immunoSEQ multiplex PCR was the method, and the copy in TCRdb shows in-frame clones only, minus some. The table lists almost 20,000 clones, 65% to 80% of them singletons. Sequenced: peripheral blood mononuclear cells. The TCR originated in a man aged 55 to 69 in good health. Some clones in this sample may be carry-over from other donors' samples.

DNA of the CDR3: TGTGCCAGCAGTTACGGGCAGATCACAGATACGCAGTATTTT. Its translation is CASSYGQITDTQYF. The chain employs TRBV6-5 and TRBJ2-3; D unresolved. V was pared by 2 bases and J by 2 bases, with 8 bases between. Germline lookup yields CDR1 MNHEY and CDR2 SVGAGI. The CDR3 runs to 14 residues.